This T cell receptor beta chain is from a study of T-cell memory formation after mild COVID-19. Per the germline V gene, CDR1 is LGHNA and CDR2 is YNFKEQ. V was shortened by 1 base and J by 8 bases, with 19 bases between the two germline ends. The CDR3 consists of 16 residues. Using its own MiXCR run on the 5' RACE reads, TCRdb lists one record per CDR3 protein. The sample yields 260,000 or so distinct CDR3 sequences, approximately 16% seen once. Concerning this clonotype itself: The antigen is undetermined.

Whole-study results and caveats: Among contracting clones, CD4+ were mainly CM/EM and CD8+ enriched in EMRA. Clones that got smaller from day 15 to 85 had even CD4/CD8, while clones growing later tipped toward CD4+.

V and J are TRBV4-2 and TRBJ2-3; no firm D call. The sequenced sample was PBMCs or a T cell subset sorted from them (not recorded which). The receptor was derived from a man younger than 35 who had mild COVID-19 (a few samples of this study predate the infection). Cell type and time point are not known. The CDR3: CASSQAASSPSGTQYF. CDR3 DNA: TGTGCCAGCAGCCAAGCGGCGAGCTCCCCTTCGGGTACGCAGTATTTT.